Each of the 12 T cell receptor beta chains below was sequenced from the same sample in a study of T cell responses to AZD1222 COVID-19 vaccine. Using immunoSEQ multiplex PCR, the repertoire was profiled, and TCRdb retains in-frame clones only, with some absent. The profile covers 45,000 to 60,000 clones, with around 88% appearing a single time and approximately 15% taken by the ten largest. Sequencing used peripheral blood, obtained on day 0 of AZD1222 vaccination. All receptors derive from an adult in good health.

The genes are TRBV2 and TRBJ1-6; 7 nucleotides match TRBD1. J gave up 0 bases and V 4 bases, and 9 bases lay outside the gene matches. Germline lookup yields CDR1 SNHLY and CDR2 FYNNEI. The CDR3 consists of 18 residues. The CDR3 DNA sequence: TGTGCCAGCAGTGGTGTTCGGACAGGCATCTCCTATAATTCACCCCTCCACTTT. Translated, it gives CASSGVRTGISYNSPLHF. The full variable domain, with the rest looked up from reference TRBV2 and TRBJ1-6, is EPEVTQTPSHQVTQMGQEVILRCVPISNHLYFYWYRQILGQKVEFLVSFYNNEISEKSEIFDDQFSVERPDGSNFTLKIRSTKLEDSAMYFCASSGVRTGISYNSPLHFGNGTRLTVT.

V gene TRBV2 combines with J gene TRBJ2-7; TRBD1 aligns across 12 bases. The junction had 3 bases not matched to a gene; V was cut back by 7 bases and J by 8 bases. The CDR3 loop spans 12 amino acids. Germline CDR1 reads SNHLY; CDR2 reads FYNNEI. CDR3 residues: CASIWDRGQQYF. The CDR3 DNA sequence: TGTGCCAGCATCTGGGACAGGGGGCAGCAGTACTTC.

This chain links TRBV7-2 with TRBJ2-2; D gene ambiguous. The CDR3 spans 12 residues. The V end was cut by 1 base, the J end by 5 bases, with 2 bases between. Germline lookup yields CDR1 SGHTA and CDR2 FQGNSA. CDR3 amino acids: CASSLGTGELFF. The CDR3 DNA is TGTGCCAGCAGCTTAGGGACCGGGGAGCTGTTTTTT.

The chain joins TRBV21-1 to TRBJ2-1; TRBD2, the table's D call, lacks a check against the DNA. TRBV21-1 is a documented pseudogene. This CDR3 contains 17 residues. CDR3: CASSCLAGVSTYNEQFF. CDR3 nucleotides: TGTGCCAGCAGTTGTCTAGCGGGAGTTTCGACCTACAATGAGCAGTTCTTC.

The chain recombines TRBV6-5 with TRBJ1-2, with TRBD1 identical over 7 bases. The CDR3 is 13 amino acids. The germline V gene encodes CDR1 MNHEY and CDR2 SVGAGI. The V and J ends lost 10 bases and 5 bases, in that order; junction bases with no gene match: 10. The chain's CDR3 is CANLGEGAYGYTF. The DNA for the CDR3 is TGTGCCAACCTAGGTGAGGGGGCTTATGGCTACACCTTC.

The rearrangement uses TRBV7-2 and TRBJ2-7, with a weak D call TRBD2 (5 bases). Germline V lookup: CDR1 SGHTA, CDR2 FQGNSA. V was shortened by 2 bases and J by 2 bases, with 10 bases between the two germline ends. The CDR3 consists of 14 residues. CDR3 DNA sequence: TGTGCCAGCAGCTTAAGCGGATTCACCTACGAGCAGTACTTC. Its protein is CASSLSGFTYEQYF.

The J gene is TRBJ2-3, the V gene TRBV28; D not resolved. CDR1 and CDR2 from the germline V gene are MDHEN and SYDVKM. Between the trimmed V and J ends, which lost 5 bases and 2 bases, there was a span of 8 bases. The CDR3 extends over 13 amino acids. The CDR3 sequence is CASSHRFTDTQYF. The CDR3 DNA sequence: TGTGCCAGCAGTCACAGATTCACAGATACGCAGTATTTT.

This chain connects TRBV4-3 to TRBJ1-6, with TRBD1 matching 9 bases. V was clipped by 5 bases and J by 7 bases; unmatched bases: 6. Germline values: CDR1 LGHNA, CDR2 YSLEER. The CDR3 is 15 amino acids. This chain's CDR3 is CASSYGTGNNSPLHF. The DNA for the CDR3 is TGCGCCAGCAGCTACGGGACAGGGAACAATTCACCCCTCCACTTT.

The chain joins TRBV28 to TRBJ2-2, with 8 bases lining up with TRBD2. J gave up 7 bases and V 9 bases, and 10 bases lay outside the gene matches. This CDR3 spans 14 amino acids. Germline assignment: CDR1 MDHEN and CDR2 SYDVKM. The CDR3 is CASLMAGGGGELFF. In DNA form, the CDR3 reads TGTGCCAGTTTGATGGCGGGAGGAGGCGGGGAGCTGTTTTTT. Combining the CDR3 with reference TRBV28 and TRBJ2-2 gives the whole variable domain DVKVTQSSRYLVKRTGEKVFLECVQDMDHENMFWYRQDPGLGLRLIYFSYDVKMKEKGDIPEGYSVSREKKERFSLILESASTNQTSMYLCASLMAGGGGELFFGEGSRLTVL.

CDR3 in amino acids: CASSQGDRRSYTF. The CDR3 DNA reads TGTGCCAGCAGCCAAGGGGACAGAAGGAGCTACACCTTC. The gene calls are TRBV3-1 (or the pseudogene TRBV3-2) and TRBJ1-2; 7 nucleotides agree with TRBD1. The germline V gene has CDR1 LGHDT and CDR2 YNNKEL (reference sequence). V lost 1 base to trimming and J lost 9 bases; unmatched junction nucleotides: 5. This CDR3 has 13 amino acids.

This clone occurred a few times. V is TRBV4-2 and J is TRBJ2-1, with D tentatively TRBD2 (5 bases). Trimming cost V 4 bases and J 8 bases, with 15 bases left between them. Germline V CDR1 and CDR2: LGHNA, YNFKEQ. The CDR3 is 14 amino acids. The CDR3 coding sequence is TGTGCCAGCAGCCCGGAGGCTAGCCGGCATGAGCAGTTCTTC. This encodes CASSPEASRHEQFF.

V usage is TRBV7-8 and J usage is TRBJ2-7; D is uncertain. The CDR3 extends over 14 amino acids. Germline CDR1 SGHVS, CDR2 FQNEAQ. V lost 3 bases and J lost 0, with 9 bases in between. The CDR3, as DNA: TGTGCCAGCAGCTTTCGTTACGACTCCTACGAGCAGTACTTC. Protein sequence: CASSFRYDSYEQYF.